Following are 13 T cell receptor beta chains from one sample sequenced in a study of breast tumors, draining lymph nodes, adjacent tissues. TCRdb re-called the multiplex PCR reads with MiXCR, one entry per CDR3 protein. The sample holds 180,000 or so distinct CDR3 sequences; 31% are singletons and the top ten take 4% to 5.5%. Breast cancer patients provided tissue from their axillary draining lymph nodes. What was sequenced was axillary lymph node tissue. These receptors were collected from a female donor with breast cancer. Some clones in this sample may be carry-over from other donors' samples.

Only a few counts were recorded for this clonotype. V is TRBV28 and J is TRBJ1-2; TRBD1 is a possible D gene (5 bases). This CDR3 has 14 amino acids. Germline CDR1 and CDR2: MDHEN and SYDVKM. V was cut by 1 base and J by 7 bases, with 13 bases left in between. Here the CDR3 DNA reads TGTGCCAGCAGTTTATTGGTGGGGCAGGCTGGCTACACCTTC. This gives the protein CASSLLVGQAGYTF.

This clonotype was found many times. In nucleotides, the CDR3 is TGTGCCAGCAGTGAGGCGGGAGGAGGGCCCGGGGAGCTGTTTTTT. Protein product: CASSEAGGGPGELFF. The rearrangement links TRBV25-1 to TRBJ2-2; TRBD2 agrees at 8 bases. CDR3 size: 15 residues. Unmatched junction bases numbered 6, after V lost 3 bases and J lost 6 bases. CDR1 is MGHDK and CDR2 is SYGVNS in the germline V gene. Combining the CDR3 with reference TRBV25-1 and TRBJ2-2 gives the whole variable domain EADIYQTPRYLVIGTGKKITLECSQTMGHDKMYWYQQDPGMELHLIHYSYGVNSTEKGDLSSESTVSRIRTEHFPLTLESARPSHTSQYLCASSEAGGGPGELFFGEGSRLTVL.

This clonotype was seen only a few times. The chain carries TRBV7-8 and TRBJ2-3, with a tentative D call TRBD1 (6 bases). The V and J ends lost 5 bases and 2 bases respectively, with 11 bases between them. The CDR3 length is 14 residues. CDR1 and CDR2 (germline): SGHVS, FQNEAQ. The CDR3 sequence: CASSLGQYTDTQYF. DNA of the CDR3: TGTGCCAGCAGCCTTGGACAGTACACAGATACGCAGTATTTT. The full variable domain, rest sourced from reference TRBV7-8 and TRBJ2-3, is GAGVSQSPRYKVAKRGQDVALRCDPISGHVSLFWYQQALGQGPEFLTYFQNEAQLDKSGLPSDRFFAERPEGSVSTLKIQRTQQEDSAVYLCASSLGQYTDTQYFGPGTRLTVL.

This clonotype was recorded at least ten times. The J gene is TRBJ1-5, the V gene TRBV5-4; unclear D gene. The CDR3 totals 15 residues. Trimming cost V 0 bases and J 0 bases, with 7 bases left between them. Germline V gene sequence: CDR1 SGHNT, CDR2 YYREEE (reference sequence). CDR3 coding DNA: TGTGCCAGCAGCTTGGATCCGTTTAGCAATCAGCCCCAGCATTTT. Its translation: CASSLDPFSNQPQHF.

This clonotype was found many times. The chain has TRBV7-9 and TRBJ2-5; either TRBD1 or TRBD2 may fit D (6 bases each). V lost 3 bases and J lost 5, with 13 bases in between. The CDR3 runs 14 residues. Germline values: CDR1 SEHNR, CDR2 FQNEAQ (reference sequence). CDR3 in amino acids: CASSLERRGETQYF. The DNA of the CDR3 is TGTGCCAGCAGCTTGGAGCGGAGGGGGGAGACCCAGTACTTC.

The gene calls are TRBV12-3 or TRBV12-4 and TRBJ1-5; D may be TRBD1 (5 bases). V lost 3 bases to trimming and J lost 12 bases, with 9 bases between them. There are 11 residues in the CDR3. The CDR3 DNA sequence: TGTGCCAGCAGTTTGGGTCAGGGCCAGCATTTT. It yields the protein CASSLGQGQHF.

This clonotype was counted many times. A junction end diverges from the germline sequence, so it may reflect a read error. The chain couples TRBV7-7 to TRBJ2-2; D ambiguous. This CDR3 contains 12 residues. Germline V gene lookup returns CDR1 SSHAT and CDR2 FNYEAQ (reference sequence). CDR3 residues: CASSSLGGELFF. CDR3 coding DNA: TGTGCTAGCAGCTCGTTAGGCGGGGAGCTGTTTTTT.

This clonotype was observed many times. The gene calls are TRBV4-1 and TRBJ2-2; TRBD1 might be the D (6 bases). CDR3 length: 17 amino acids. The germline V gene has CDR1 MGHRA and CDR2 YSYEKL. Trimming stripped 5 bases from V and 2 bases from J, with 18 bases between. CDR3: CASSGNYRVGNTGELFF. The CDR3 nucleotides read TGCGCCAGCAGCGGAAACTACAGGGTAGGAAACACCGGGGAGCTGTTTTTT.

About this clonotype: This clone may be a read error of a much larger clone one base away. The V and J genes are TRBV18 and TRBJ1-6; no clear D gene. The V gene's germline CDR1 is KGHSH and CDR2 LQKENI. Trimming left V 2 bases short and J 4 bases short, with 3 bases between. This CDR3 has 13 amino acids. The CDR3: CASSPRYNSPLHF. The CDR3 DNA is TGTGCCAGCTCACCAAGGTATAATTCACCCCTCCACTTT.

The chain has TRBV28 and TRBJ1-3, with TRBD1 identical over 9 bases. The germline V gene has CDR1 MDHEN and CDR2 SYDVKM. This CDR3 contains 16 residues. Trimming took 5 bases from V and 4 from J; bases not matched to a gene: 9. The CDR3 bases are TGTGCCAGCAGTACCCAGACAGGGGGAATCGGAAACACCATATATTTT. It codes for CASSTQTGGIGNTIYF.

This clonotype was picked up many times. The CDR3 loop reads CASSLGPPNYGYTF. As DNA, the CDR3 is TGTGCCAGCAGTTTAGGGCCGCCAAACTATGGCTACACCTTC. This chain uses TRBV28 with TRBJ1-2; no reliable D call. Germline-derived CDR1 and CDR2 are MDHEN and SYDVKM. The V gene lost 2 bases and the J gene lost 2 bases, with 9 bases spanning the gap. The CDR3 is 14 residues long.

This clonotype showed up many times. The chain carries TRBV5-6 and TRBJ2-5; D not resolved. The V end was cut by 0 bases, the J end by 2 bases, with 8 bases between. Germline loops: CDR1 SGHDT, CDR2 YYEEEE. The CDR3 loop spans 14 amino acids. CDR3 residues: CASSLERYQETQYF. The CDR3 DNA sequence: TGTGCCAGCAGCTTGGAAAGGTATCAAGAGACCCAGTACTTC.

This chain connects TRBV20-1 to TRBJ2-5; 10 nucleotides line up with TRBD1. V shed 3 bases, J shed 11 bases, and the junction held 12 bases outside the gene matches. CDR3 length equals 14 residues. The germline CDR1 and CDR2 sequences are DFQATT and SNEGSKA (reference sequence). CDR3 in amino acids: CSASQFPGQGTQYF. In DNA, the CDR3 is TGCAGTGCTAGCCAGTTCCCGGGACAGGGGACACAGTACTTC.